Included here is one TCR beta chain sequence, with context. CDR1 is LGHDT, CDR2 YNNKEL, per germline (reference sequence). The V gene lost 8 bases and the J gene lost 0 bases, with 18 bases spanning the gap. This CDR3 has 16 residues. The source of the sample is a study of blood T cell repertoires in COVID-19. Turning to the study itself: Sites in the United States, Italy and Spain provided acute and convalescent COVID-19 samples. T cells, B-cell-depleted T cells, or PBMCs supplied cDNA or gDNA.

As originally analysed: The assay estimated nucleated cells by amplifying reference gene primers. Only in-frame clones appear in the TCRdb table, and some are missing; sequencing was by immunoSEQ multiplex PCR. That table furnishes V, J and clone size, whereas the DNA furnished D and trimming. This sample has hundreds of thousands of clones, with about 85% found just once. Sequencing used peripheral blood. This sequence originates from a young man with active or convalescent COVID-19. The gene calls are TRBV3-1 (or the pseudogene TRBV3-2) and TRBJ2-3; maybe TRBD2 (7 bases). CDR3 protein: CASRRGPSTSTDTQYF. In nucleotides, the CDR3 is TGTGCCAGCCGGCGGGGGCCCAGCACTAGCACAGATACGCAGTATTTT.